This TCR beta chain was profiled in a study of radiation and T cells in renal cell carcinoma. Study-wide context: Nephrectomy followed 15 Gy stereotactic body radiation by 4 weeks.

Germline lookup yields CDR1 SGHDT and CDR2 YYEEEE. V lost 4 bases to trimming and J lost 2 bases, with 10 bases between them. CDR3 length: 14 residues. Time point in this sample: baseline pretreatment blood. The treatment here: 15 Gy SBRT to primary tumor, nephrectomy 4 weeks later. Blood was sampled at baseline, 2 weeks and 4 weeks after SBRT. The data were produced by immunoSEQ multiplex PCR, yet TCRdb's version contains in-frame clones alone and is incomplete. This sample carries approximately 150,000 clones, approximately 82% of them seen once, and the ten largest clones take under 25%. The input for sequencing was blood, taken from a patient whose treatment included radiotherapy and nephrectomy. The chain carries TRBV5-6 and TRBJ2-1; possible D gene TRBD1, 5 bases. The TCR was taken from a woman in her forties or fifties with renal cell carcinoma. CDR3 amino acids: CASSPEGAYNEQFF. For the CDR3, the DNA is TGTGCCAGCAGCCCGGAAGGGGCCTACAATGAGCAGTTCTTC.